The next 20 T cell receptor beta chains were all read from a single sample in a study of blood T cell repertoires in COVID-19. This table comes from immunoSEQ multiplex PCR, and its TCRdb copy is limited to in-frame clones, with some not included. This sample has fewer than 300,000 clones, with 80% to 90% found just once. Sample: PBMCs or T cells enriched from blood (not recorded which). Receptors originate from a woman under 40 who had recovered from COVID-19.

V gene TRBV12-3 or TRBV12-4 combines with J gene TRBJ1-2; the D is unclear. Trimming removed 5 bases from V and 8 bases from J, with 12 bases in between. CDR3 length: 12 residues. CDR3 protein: CASSLGSVGYTF. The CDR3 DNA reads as TGTGCCAGCAGTCTAGGGAGTGTCGGCTACACCTTC.

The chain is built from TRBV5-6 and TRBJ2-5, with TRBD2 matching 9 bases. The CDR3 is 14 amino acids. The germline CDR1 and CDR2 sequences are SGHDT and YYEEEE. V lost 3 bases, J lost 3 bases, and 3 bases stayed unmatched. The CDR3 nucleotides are TGTGCCAGCAGCTGGAGACTAGCGGAAGAGACCCAGTACTTC. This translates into CASSWRLAEETQYF.

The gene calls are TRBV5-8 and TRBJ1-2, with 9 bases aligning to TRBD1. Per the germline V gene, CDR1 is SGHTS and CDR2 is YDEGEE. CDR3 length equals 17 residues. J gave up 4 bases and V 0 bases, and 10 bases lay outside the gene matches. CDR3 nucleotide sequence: TGTGCCAGCAGCTTGGGGACAGGGGTTTACAAACGCTATGGCTACACCTTC. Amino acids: CASSLGTGVYKRYGYTF.

The CDR3 region has the DNA TGTGCCAGCAGCCTGGGGGACAGCTCTGGAAACACCATATATTTT. It is translated as CASSLGDSSGNTIYF. The chain is built from TRBV9 and TRBJ1-3; 7 nucleotides agree with TRBD1. The CDR3 has 15 amino acids. J gave up 0 bases and V 4 bases, and 4 bases lay outside the gene matches. CDR1 is SGDLS, CDR2 YYNGEE, per germline.

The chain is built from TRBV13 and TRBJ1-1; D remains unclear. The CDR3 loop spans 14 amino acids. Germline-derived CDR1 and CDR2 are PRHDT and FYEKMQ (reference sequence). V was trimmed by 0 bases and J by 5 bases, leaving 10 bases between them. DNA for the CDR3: TGTGCCAGCAGCTTAGGGGCCCCGGGGACTGAAGCTTTCTTT. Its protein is CASSLGAPGTEAFF.

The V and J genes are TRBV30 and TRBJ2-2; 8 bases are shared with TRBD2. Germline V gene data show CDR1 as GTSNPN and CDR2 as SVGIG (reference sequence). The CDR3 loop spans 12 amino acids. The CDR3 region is CSVAGSTGELFF. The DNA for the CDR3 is TGTAGCGTAGCGGGAAGTACCGGGGAGCTGTTTTTT.

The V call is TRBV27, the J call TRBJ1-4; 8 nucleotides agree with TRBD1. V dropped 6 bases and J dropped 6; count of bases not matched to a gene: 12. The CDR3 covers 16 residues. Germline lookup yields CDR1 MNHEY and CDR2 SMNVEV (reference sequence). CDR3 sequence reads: CASRLEPPGQDEKLFF. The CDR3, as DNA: TGTGCCAGCAGATTGGAGCCGCCGGGACAGGATGAAAAACTGTTTTTT.

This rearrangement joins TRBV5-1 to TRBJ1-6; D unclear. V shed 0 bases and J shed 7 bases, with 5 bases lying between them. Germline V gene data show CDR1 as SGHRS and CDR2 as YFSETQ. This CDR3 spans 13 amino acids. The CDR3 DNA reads TGCGCCAGCAGCTTGGAGGAGAATTCACCCCTCCACTTT. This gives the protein CASSLEENSPLHF.

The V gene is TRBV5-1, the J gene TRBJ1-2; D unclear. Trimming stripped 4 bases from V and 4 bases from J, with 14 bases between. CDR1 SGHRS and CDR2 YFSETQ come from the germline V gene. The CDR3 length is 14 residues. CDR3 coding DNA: TGCGCCAGCAGCCCCGGGCGCGGAGGCTATGGCTACACCTTC. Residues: CASSPGRGGYGYTF.

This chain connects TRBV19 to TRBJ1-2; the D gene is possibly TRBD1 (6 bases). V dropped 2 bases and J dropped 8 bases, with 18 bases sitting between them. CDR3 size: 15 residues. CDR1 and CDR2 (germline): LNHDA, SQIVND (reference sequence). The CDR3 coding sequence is TGTGCCAGTAGTATAACGAGGGGGGGCAGGCCGGGCTACACCTTC. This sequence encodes CASSITRGGRPGYTF.

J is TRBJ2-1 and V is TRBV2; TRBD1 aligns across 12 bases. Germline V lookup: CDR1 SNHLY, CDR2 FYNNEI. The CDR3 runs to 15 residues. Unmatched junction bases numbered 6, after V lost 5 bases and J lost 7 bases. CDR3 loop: CASSPRDRGRNEQFF. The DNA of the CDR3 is TGTGCCAGCAGTCCGAGGGACAGGGGGCGGAATGAGCAGTTCTTC.

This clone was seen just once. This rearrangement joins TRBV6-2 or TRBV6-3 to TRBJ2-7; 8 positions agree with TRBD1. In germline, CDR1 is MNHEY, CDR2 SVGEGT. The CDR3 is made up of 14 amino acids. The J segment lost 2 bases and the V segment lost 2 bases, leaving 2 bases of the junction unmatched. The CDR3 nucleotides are TGTGCCAGCAGTTACGGACAGGGACCCTACGAGCAGTACTTC. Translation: CASSYGQGPYEQYF.

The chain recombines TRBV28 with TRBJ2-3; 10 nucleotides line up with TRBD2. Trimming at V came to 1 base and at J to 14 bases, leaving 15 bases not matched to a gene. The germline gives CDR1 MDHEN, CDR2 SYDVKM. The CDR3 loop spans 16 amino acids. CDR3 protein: CASSLFGRAGGRALYF. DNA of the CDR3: TGTGCCAGCAGTTTATTTGGTCGAGCGGGAGGGCGGGCGTTGTATTTT. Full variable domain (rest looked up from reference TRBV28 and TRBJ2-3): DVKVTQSSRYLVKRTGEKVFLECVQDMDHENMFWYRQDPGLGLRLIYFSYDVKMKEKGDIPEGYSVSREKKERFSLILESASTNQTSMYLCASSLFGRAGGRALYFGPGTRLTVL.

Here the CDR3 DNA reads TGTGCCAGCAGCTTAGACCGGGGCGCGGGGGGCTACACCTTC. Protein: CASSLDRGAGGYTF. The chain uses TRBV11-2 and TRBJ1-2; D possibly corresponds to TRBD1 (5 bases). Germline CDR1 reads SGHAT; CDR2 reads FQNNGV. The CDR3 length is 14 residues. V was cut by 0 bases and J by 8 bases, with 13 bases left in between.

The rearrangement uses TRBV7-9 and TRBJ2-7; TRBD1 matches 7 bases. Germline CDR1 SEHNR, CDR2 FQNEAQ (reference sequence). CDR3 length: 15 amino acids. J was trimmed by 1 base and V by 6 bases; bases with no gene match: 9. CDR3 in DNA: TGTGCCAGCAGTACCCCAGGGGGACGGTCCTACGAGCAGTACTTC. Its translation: CASSTPGGRSYEQYF.

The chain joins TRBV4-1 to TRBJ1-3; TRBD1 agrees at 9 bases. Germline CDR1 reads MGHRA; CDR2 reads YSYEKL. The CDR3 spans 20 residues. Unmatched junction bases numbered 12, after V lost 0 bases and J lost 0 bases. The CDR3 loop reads CASSQDRGTGIMSSGNTIYF. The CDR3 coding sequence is TGCGCCAGCAGCCAAGATCGGGGGACAGGGATAATGAGCTCTGGAAACACCATATATTTT.

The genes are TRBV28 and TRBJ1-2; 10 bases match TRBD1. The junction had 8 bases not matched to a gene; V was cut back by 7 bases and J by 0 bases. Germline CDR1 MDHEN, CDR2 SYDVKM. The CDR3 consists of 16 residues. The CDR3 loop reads CASTGTGAQANYGYTF. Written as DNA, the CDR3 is TGTGCCAGCACCGGGACAGGGGCGCAAGCTAACTATGGCTACACCTTC.

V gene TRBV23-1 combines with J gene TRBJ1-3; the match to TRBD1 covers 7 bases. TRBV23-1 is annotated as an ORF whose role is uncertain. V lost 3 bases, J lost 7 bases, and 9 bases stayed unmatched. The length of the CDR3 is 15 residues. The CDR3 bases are TGCGCCAGCAGTCACTCCGGGACAGTAGGGAACACCATATATTTT. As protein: CASSHSGTVGNTIYF.

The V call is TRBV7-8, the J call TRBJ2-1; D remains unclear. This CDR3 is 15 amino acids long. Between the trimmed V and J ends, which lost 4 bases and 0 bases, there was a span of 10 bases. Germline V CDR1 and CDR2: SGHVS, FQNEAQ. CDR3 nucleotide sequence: TGTGCCAGCAGCTCACACCCAAGCTCCTACAATGAGCAGTTCTTC. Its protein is CASSSHPSSYNEQFF.

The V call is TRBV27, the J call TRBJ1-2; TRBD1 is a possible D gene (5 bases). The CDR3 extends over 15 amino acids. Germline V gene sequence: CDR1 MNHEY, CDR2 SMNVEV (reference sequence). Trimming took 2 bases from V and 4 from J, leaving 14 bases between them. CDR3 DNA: TGTGCCAGCAGTTTAGAACCGACAGTGCCCTATGGCTACACCTTC. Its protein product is CASSLEPTVPYGYTF.